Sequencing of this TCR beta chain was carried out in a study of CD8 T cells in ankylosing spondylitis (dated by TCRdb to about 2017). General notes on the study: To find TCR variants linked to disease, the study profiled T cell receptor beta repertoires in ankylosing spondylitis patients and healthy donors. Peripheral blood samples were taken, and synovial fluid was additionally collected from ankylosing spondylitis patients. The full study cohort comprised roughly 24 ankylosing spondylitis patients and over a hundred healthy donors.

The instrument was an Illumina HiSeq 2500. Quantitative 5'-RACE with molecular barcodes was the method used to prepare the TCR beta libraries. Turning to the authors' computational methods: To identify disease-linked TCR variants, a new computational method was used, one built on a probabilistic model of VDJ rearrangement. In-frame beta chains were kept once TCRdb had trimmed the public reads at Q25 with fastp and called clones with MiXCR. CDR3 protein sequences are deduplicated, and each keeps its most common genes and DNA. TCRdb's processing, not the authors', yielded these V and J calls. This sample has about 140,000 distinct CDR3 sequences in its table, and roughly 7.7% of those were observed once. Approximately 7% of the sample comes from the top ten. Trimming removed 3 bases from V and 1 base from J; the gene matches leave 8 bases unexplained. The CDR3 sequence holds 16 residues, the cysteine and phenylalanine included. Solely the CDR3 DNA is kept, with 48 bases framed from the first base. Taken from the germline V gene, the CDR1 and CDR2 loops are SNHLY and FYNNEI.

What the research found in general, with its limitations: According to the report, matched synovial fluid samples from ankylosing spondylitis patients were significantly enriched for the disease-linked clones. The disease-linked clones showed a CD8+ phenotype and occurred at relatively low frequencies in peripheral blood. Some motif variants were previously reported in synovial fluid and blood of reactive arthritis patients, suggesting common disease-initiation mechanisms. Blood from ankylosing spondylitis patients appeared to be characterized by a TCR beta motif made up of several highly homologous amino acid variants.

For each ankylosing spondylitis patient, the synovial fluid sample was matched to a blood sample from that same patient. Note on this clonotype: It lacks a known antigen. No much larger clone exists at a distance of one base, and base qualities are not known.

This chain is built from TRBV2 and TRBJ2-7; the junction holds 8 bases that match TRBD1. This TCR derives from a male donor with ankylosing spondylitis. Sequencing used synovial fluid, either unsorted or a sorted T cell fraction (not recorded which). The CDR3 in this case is CASSDRQGQASYEQYF. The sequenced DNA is TGTGCCAGCAGTGATCGACAGGGACAGGCTTCCTACGAGCAGTACTTC.